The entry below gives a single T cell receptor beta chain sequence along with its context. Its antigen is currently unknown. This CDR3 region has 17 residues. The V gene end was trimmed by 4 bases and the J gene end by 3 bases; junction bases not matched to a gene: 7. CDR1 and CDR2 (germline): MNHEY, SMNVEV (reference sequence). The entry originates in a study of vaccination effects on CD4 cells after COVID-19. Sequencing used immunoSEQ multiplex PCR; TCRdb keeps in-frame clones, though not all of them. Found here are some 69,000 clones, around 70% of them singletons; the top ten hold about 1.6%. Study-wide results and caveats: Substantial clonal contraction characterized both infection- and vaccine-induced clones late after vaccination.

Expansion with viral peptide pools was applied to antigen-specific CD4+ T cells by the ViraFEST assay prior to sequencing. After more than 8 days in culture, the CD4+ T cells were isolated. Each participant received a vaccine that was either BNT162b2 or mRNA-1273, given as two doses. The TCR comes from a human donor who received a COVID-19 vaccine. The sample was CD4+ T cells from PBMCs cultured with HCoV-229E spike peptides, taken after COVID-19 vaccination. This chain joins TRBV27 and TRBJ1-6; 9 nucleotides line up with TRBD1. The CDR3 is CASSSPGTGNYNSPLHF. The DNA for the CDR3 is TGTGCCAGCAGTTCGCCCGGGACAGGGAACTATAATTCACCCCTCCACTTT.